This passage covers 26 T cell receptor beta chains from one sample sequenced in a study of blood T cell repertoires in COVID-19. Some clones are missing from TCRdb's copy, which holds only in-frame ones; the method was immunoSEQ multiplex PCR. The table has tens of thousands of clones, roughly 87% seen once. Material for sequencing was peripheral blood. Every receptor here comes from a human donor in a cohort sampled during active COVID-19.

V usage is TRBV19 and J usage is TRBJ2-3; no firm D call. Germline-derived CDR1 and CDR2 are LNHDA and SQIVND (reference sequence). The V and J ends lost 5 bases and 2 bases respectively, with 5 bases between them. The CDR3 totals 12 residues. CDR3 nucleotide sequence: TGTGCCAGTAGTTCGGTCACAGATACGCAGTATTTT. It codes for CASSSVTDTQYF.

The CDR3 protein is CASSEPGENTEAFF. As DNA, the CDR3 is TGTGCCAGCAGTGAACCGGGTGAGAACACTGAAGCTTTCTTT. The rearrangement uses TRBV6-1 and TRBJ1-1; D gene uncertain. CDR3 length equals 14 residues. Germline CDR1 and CDR2: MNHNS and SASEGT. V lost 2 bases and J lost 1, with 8 bases in between.

CDR3 DNA sequence: TGCGCCAGCAGCTTGATAGCGGGCGTTAAAGAGACCCAGTACTTC. This sequence encodes CASSLIAGVKETQYF. V is TRBV5-1 and J is TRBJ2-5; 7 positions agree with TRBD2. The CDR3 consists of 15 residues. V trimming: 1 base; J trimming: 3 bases; junction bases outside the gene matches: 6. CDR1 is SGHRS and CDR2 is YFSETQ in the germline V gene.

This clone was detected only a few times. V usage is TRBV6-5 and J usage is TRBJ1-6; D gene ambiguous. Germline CDR1 is MNHEY and CDR2 is SVGAGI. Trimming shortened V by 6 bases and J by 11 bases, and 14 bases separated the two germline ends. The CDR3 consists of 13 residues. CDR3 region: CASRRGAEAPLHF. For the CDR3, the DNA is TGTGCCAGCAGGCGGGGAGCTGAGGCACCCCTCCACTTT.

V and J are TRBV11-2 and TRBJ2-7; TRBD2 aligns across 7 bases. The CDR3 runs 14 residues. Germline trimming cut 0 bases from V and 10 bases from J; bases unmatched to any gene: 9. Germline V gene data show CDR1 as SGHAT and CDR2 as FQNNGV. The CDR3 reads CASSLDPRLAAQYF. The CDR3 nucleotides read TGTGCCAGCAGCTTAGACCCCAGACTAGCAGCTCAGTACTTC.

The V and J genes are TRBV5-1 and TRBJ1-2; a possible D gene is TRBD1 (6 bases). Trimming took off 0 bases at V and 4 bases at J, with 13 bases between the two ends. The germline CDR1 and CDR2 sequences are SGHRS and YFSETQ. The CDR3 spans 15 residues. For the CDR3, the DNA is TGCGCCAGCAGCTTGGTGGGGGACACGGTCTATGGCTACACCTTC. Translation: CASSLVGDTVYGYTF.

This chain connects TRBV6-2 or TRBV6-3 to TRBJ2-1, with 8 bases that match TRBD2. Germline CDR1 and CDR2: MNHEY and SVGEGT. The CDR3 is made up of 15 amino acids. The V segment lost 4 bases and the J segment 6 bases; nucleotides outside the gene matches: 8. The CDR3 reads CASSSGGAMSNEQFF. The CDR3, as DNA: TGTGCCAGCAGTTCGGGGGGGGCCATGTCCAATGAGCAGTTCTTC.

The chain is built from TRBV7-9 and TRBJ2-7; weak D call: TRBD1 (6 bases). CDR1 and CDR2 (germline): SEHNR, FQNEAQ (reference sequence). V was shortened by 4 bases and J by 0 bases, with 13 bases between the two germline ends. CDR3 length equals 15 residues. This CDR3 is CASSSGTSRSYEQYF. The CDR3 DNA reads TGTGCCAGCAGCTCAGGGACATCCCGCTCCTACGAGCAGTACTTC.

The CDR3 nucleotides read TGTGCCAGCAGCTTAGTGTGGGGGCCTGGAAACACCATATATTTT. The encoded protein is CASSLVWGPGNTIYF. The chain has TRBV7-2 and TRBJ1-3; D might be TRBD1 (6 bases). The V end was cut by 1 base, the J end by 2 bases, with 9 bases between. Germline loops: CDR1 SGHTA, CDR2 FQGNSA. There are 15 residues in the CDR3.

This sequence joins TRBV7-2 and TRBJ2-3; 10 nucleotides agree with TRBD2. CDR3 length equals 16 residues. V shed 5 bases and J 6 bases; nucleotides not matched to a gene: 11. Germline CDR1 SGHTA, CDR2 FQGNSA. In DNA form, the CDR3 reads TGTGCCAGCAGCCCAACTAGCGGGGCGACCGTTGATACGCAGTATTTT. Encoded protein: CASSPTSGATVDTQYF.

The rearrangement uses TRBV7-2 and TRBJ1-2, with D possibly TRBD1 on 6 matching bases. The V end was cut by 5 bases, the J end by 8 bases, with 18 bases between. The CDR3 sequence is 14 residues long. Germline V gene lookup returns CDR1 SGHTA and CDR2 FQGNSA. CDR3 amino acids: CASSGTGTLLGYTF. The CDR3 nucleotides read TGTGCCAGCAGCGGTACCGGGACACTGCTGGGCTACACCTTC.

V usage is TRBV30 and J usage is TRBJ2-1; 10 bases are a match to TRBD1. Per the germline V gene, CDR1 is GTSNPN and CDR2 is SVGIG (reference sequence). J was trimmed by 3 bases and V by 3 bases; bases with no gene match: 2. CDR3 size: 14 residues. Written as DNA, the CDR3 is TGTGCCTGGAGCTGGGACAGGGGCTACAATGAGCAGTTCTTC. Its translation is CAWSWDRGYNEQFF.

The chain carries TRBV4-2 and TRBJ2-7, with 9 positions matching TRBD2. The germline V gene encodes CDR1 LGHNA and CDR2 YNFKEQ. This CDR3 is 16 amino acids long. The J segment lost 1 base and the V segment lost 6 bases, leaving 10 bases of the junction unmatched. The CDR3 DNA sequence: TGTGCCAGCAGTAGACTAAGCGGGGGGTTGTCCTACGAGCAGTACTTC. Its translation is CASSRLSGGLSYEQYF.

J is TRBJ2-7 and V is TRBV7-9; 8 bases are a match to TRBD1. J gave up 2 bases and V 6 bases, and 3 bases lay outside the gene matches. This CDR3 comprises 13 residues. The germline CDR1 and CDR2 sequences are SEHNR and FQNEAQ (reference sequence). The DNA of the CDR3 is TGTGCCAGCAGGCCGACAGGGGCCTACGAGCAGTACTTC. Protein product: CASRPTGAYEQYF.

The chain uses TRBV2 and TRBJ2-7, with D unresolved. This CDR3 contains 14 residues. Deletions cut 1 base from V and 0 bases from J, with 7 bases between. Germline V gene data show CDR1 as SNHLY and CDR2 as FYNNEI. CDR3 nucleotide sequence: TGTGCCAGCAGTGAAGACAGAGACTCCTACGAGCAGTACTTC. Its protein is CASSEDRDSYEQYF.

The chain has TRBV4-1 and TRBJ1-6; the D gene is possibly TRBD1 (6 bases). This CDR3 has 13 residues. V was cut by 5 bases and J by 12 bases, with 14 bases left in between. Per germline, CDR1 MGHRA and CDR2 YSYEKL. This chain's CDR3 is CASSVTGYLPLHF. The DNA for the CDR3 is TGCGCCAGCAGCGTAACAGGGTATCTACCCCTCCACTTT.

Only a few counts were recorded for this clone. The rearrangement uses TRBV9 and TRBJ1-6, with TRBD1 matching 9 bases. Germline V gene lookup returns CDR1 SGDLS and CDR2 YYNGEE. This CDR3 is 16 amino acids long. Unmatched junction bases numbered 7, after V lost 2 bases and J lost 7 bases. The CDR3 DNA follows: TGTGCCAGCAGCGTGACAGGGGGATTTGGGAATTCACCCCTCCACTTT. Protein: CASSVTGGFGNSPLHF.

This chain joins TRBV5-4 and TRBJ2-7; 13 bases map to TRBD2. The CDR3 has 15 residues. The V gene end was trimmed by 0 bases and the J gene end by 5 bases; junction bases not matched to a gene: 2. The germline V gene has CDR1 SGHNT and CDR2 YYREEE (reference sequence). CDR3 in amino acids: CASSLGGLAGDEQYF. CDR3 bases: TGTGCCAGCAGCTTGGGAGGACTAGCGGGGGACGAGCAGTACTTC.

This clone is a singleton in its sample. The V gene is TRBV5-1, the J gene TRBJ2-7; 8 bases agree with TRBD1. Germline CDR1 and CDR2: SGHRS and YFSETQ. The CDR3 covers 14 residues. V was pared by 4 bases and J by 5 bases, with 8 bases of the junction left unmatched. The CDR3 reads CASSPRTGPDEQYF. CDR3 nucleotides: TGCGCCAGCAGCCCTAGGACAGGGCCGGACGAGCAGTACTTC.

The V gene is TRBV5-6, the J gene TRBJ1-4; D may be TRBD1 (5 bases). The germline gives CDR1 SGHDT, CDR2 YYEEEE. This CDR3 is built from 13 residues. V gave up 0 bases and J gave up 8 bases, with 8 bases separating them. The CDR3 sequence is CASSLGQREKLFF. CDR3 sequence (DNA): TGTGCCAGCAGCTTGGGACAGAGGGAAAAACTGTTTTTT.

Notes on this clone: The sample holds other DNA sequences that translate to the same CDR3. The chain employs TRBV5-1 and TRBJ2-6; possible D gene TRBD1, 5 bases. CDR1 and CDR2 from the germline V gene are SGHRS and YFSETQ. The CDR3 is 15 residues long. Trimming took off 0 bases at V and 1 base at J, with 5 bases between the two ends. The CDR3 loop reads CASSLEGSGANVLTF. CDR3 bases: TGCGCCAGCAGCTTGGAGGGGTCTGGGGCCAACGTCCTGACTTTC. The whole variable domain, filled in from reference TRBV5-1 and TRBJ2-6, reads KAGVTQTPRYLIKTRGQQVTLSCSPISGHRSVSWYQQTPGQGLQFLFEYFSETQRNKGNFPGRFSGRQFSNSRSEMNVSTLELGDSALYLCASSLEGSGANVLTFGAGSRLTVL.

The chain is built from TRBV5-1 and TRBJ2-7; 8 nucleotides match TRBD1. The CDR3 extends over 15 amino acids. Germline CDR1 is SGHRS and CDR2 is YFSETQ. V lost 4 bases, J lost 7 bases, and 13 bases stayed unmatched. CDR3 protein: CASSRTRDRKGEQYF. As DNA, the CDR3 is TGCGCCAGCAGCCGGACAAGGGACAGGAAAGGGGAGCAGTACTTC.

The chain is built from TRBV13 and TRBJ2-7, with 9 bases aligning to TRBD1. The CDR3 spans 15 residues. The germline gives CDR1 PRHDT, CDR2 FYEKMQ (reference sequence). J was trimmed by 1 base and V by 6 bases; bases with no gene match: 7. Here the CDR3 DNA reads TGTGCCAGCAGTGGGACAGGGACCTTTTCCTACGAGCAGTACTTC. Translated: CASSGTGTFSYEQYF.

The CDR3 sequence: CASSRGGLTYEQYF. CDR3 coding DNA: TGTGCCAGCAGTCGGGGGGGCCTAACCTACGAGCAGTACTTC. The chain combines TRBV9 with TRBJ2-7; 8 nucleotides line up with TRBD2. Germline CDR1 SGDLS, CDR2 YYNGEE. The CDR3 totals 14 residues. The V segment lost 5 bases and the J segment 2 bases; nucleotides outside the gene matches: 6.

Here the CDR3 reads CASSFERAYEQYF. CDR3 nucleotide sequence: TGTGCCAGCAGCTTCGAGCGAGCCTACGAGCAGTACTTC. The chain employs TRBV11-2 and TRBJ2-7; no reliable D call. CDR3 size: 13 residues. Per the germline V gene, CDR1 is SGHAT and CDR2 is FQNNGV. V lost 3 bases, J lost 2 bases, and 8 bases lay in between. Using reference TRBV11-2 and TRBJ2-7 for the parts outside the CDR3, the full variable domain is EAGVAQSPRYKIIEKRQSVAFWCNPISGHATLYWYQQILGQGPKLLIQFQNNGVVDDSQLPKDRFSAERLKGVDSTLKIQPAKLEDSAVYLCASSFERAYEQYFGPGTRLTVT.

The V and J genes are TRBV7-2 and TRBJ2-7; 7 bases are shared with TRBD1. CDR3 length: 17 residues. Losses at the gene ends were 5 bases for V and 4 bases for J; bases not matched to a gene: 17. Germline CDR1 SGHTA, CDR2 FQGNSA. Here the CDR3 reads CASSKIKGQAITYEQYF. CDR3 sequence (DNA): TGTGCCAGCAGCAAAATAAAAGGACAGGCTATCACATACGAGCAGTACTTC.